The source of this T cell receptor (beta chain) is a study of blood T cell repertoires in COVID-19. Participant age was roughly 18 to 100 years, and participants resided in 25 or so US areas. Participant-reported clinical history was the basis for cohort assignment. In germline, CDR1 is SGHAT, CDR2 FQNNGV. CDR3 length equals 16 residues. V was trimmed by 3 bases and J by 3 bases, leaving 17 bases between them. Sequencing was performed with immunoSEQ multiplex PCR; in TCRdb, only in-frame clones are kept and a portion is missing. This table has about 320,000 clones, 87% appearing once. The chain employs TRBV11-2 and TRBJ1-1; D may be TRBD1 (6 bases). The sequencing sample was made of PBMCs or T cells enriched from blood (not recorded which). The source of this sequence is a woman aged 18-29 years who had recovered from COVID-19. The CDR3 nucleotides are TGTGCCAGCAGCTTTTACTCAGGGGCCAGAGACACTGAAGCTTTCTTT. It translates to CASSFYSGARDTEAFF.